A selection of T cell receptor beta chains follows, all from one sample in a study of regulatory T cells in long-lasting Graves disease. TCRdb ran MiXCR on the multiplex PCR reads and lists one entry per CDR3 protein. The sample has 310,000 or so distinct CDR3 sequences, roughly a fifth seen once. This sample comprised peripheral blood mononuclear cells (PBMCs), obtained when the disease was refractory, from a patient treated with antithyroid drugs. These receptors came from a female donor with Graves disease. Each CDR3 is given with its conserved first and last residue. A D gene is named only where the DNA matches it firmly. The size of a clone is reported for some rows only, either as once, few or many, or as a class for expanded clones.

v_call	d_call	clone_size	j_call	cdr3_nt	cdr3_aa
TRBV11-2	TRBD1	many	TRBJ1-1	TGTGCCAGCAGGACCGGACAGGGATTGAACACTGAAGCTTTCTTT	CASRTGQGLNTEAFF
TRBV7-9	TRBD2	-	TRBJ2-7	TGTGCCAGCAGCTTAGACTTTGGGGGGGTCGGCTACGAGCAGTACTTC	CASSLDFGGVGYEQYF
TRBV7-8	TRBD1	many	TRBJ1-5	TGTGCCAGCAGCTTAGGGAGACAGGGAAGGGAACAGCCCCAGCATTTT	CASSLGRQGREQPQHF
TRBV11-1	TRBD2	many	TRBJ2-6	TGTGCCAGCACCTCCCGGACTAGCCAATCTGGGGCCAACGTCCTGACTTTC	CASTSRTSQSGANVLTF
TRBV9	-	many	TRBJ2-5	TGTGCCAGCAGCGTAGGGGGGAGCGGTCCTGGGGCCCAGTACTTC	CASSVGGSGPGAQYF
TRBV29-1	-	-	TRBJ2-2	TGCAGCGTTTTGGTACAGGGTGCCACCGGGGAGCTGTTTTTT	CSVLVQGATGELFF
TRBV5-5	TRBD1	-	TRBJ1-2	TGTGCCAGCAGGAAAAGGGACAGCTTCTATGGCTACACCTTC	CASRKRDSFYGYTF
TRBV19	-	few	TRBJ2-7	TGTGCCAGTACCCAGGATGGGACATTCCCCACCTACGAGCAGTACTTC	CASTQDGTFPTYEQYF
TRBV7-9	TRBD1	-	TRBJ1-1	TGTGCCAGCAGCTCTAAGAGAAGGACAGGGGGAGTCACTGAAGCTTTCTTT	CASSSKRRTGGVTEAFF
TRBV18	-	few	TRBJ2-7	TGTGCCAGCTCACCACCCGGTGGAAACGGCTACGAGCAGTACTTC	CASSPPGGNGYEQYF
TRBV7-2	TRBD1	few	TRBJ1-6	TGTGCCAGCAGCTTAGAGGGGGCATCCTCACCCCTCCACTTT	CASSLEGASSPLHF
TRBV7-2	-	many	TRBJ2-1	TGTGCCAGCAGCCGCCTTTCGGGGGGCGGTGAGCAGTTCTTC	CASSRLSGGGEQFF
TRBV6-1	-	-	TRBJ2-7	TGTGCCAGCAAAGGTGATGCCTACGAGCAGTACTTC	CASKGDAYEQYF
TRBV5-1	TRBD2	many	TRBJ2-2	TGCGCCAGCAGCGCCCTAGCGGGATCGGCCGGGGAGCTGTTTTTT	CASSALAGSAGELFF
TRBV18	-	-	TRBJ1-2	TGTGCCAGCTCACCAGGGGCCTCCTATGGCTACACCTTC	CASSPGASYGYTF
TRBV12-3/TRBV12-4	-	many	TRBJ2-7	TGTGCCAGCAGTTTTTCGGTCGAGCAGTACTTC	CASSFSVEQYF
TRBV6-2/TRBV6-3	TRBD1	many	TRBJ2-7	TGTGCCAGCAGTTGGGGACAGGGCTCCTACGAGCAGTACTTC	CASSWGQGSYEQYF
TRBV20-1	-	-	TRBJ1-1	TGCAGTTCCAGTCGCGTTATGAACACTGAAGCTTTCTTT	CSSSRVMNTEAFF
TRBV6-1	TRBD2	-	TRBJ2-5	TGTGCCAGCGGGCCCCGGACTAGCGGTACAGAGACCCAGTACTTC	CASGPRTSGTETQYF
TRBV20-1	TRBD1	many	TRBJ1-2	TGCAGTGCTAGGGGGCAGGGGGACTATGGCTACACCTTC	CSARGQGDYGYTF
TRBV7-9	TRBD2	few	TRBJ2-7	TGTGCCAGCAGCCCCGGGACTAGCGGGGTGAAACTATACGAGCAGTACTTC	CASSPGTSGVKLYEQYF
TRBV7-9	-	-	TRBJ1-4	TGTGCCAGCAGCCCCGTTGTGGGCACTAATGAAAAACTGTTTTTT	CASSPVVGTNEKLFF
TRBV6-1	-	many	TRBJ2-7	TGTGCCAGCAGACCTGGAGAGGCCGGCTACGAGCAGTACTTC	CASRPGEAGYEQYF
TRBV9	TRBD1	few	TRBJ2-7	TGTGCCAGCAGCCCAAACAGGGGCCTCTCCGAAATCTACGAGCAGTACTTC	CASSPNRGLSEIYEQYF
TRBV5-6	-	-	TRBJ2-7	TGTGCCAGCAGCTTGCGGCAGGGTTTCCACGAGCAGTACTTC	CASSLRQGFHEQYF
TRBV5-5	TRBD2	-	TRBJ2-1	TGCGCCAGCAGCTTGGCCCGTGGCGGGAGCTCCCACAATGAGCAGTTCTTC	CASSLARGGSSHNEQFF
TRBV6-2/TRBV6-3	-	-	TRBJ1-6	TGTGCCAGCAGCCGAGGACAGAGGTATAATTCACCCCTCCACTTT	CASSRGQRYNSPLHF